The present T cell receptor beta chain was sequenced within a study of T cell repertoires in cytomegalovirus infection. Overall study context: Matching HLA type and CMV infection were both indicated by public TCR beta signatures.

CDR1 SEHNR and CDR2 FQNEAQ come from the germline V gene (reference sequence). This CDR3 is 13 amino acids long. The V gene lost 4 bases and the J gene lost 10 bases, with 14 bases spanning the gap. Whole-study findings and limits: HLA-C-restricted CMV clonotypes gave the most frequent clonotype in two of eight donors.

For this clonotype: Its antigen is still unknown.

One entry per CDR3 protein, called by TCRdb with MiXCR from the reads. This table has 200,000 to 300,000 distinct CDR3 sequences, roughly 9.1% appearing once. The TCR sequence derives from a human donor in good health (CMV status not recorded). Some clones in this sample may be carry-over from other donors' samples. The V and J genes are TRBV7-9 and TRBJ2-1; weak D call: TRBD1 (6 bases). Material: PBMCs. The CDR3 protein is CASSYPDRTEQFF. The CDR3 DNA is TGTGCCAGCAGCTACCCCGACAGGACAGAGCAGTTCTTC.